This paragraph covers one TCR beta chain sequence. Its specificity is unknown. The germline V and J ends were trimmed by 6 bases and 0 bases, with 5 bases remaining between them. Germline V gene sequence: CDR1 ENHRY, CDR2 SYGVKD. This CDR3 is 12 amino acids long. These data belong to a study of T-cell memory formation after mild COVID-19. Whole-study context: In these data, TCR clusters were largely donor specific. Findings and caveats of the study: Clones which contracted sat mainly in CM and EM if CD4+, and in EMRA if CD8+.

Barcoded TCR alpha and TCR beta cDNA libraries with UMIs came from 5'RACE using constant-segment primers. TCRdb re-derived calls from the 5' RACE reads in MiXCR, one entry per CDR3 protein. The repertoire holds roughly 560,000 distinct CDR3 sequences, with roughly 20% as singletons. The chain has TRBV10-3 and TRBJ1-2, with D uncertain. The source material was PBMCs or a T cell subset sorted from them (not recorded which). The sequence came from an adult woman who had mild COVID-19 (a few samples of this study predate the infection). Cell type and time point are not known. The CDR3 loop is CAISPTNYGYTF. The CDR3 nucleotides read TGTGCCATCAGCCCAACTAACTATGGCTACACCTTC.